Below are 9 T cell receptor beta chains sequenced from a single sample in a study of PD-L1 blockade in urothelial cancer. Noted time point: pretreatment peripheral blood. Data came from immunoSEQ multiplex PCR; TCRdb stores just in-frame clones and leaves some out. There are some 89,000 clones in the sample; more than 70% occur only once, and approximately 15% lies in the top ten. The material sequenced was PBMCs, taken around atezolizumab (anti-PD-L1) treatment. These TCRs come from a man between 60 and 70 years old with urothelial cancer.

The rearrangement links TRBV28 to TRBJ2-7, with unresolved D. The CDR3 has 15 amino acids. Trimming cost V 4 bases and J 5 bases, with 18 bases left between them. The germline CDR1 and CDR2 sequences are MDHEN and SYDVKM. CDR3 DNA: TGTGCCAGCAGTTCATCACCGAAACTAAGAAACGAGCAGTACTTC. Residues: CASSSSPKLRNEQYF.

This chain connects TRBV5-1 to TRBJ2-1, with 7 bases fitting TRBD1. The germline V gene has CDR1 SGHRS and CDR2 YFSETQ. Germline trimming cut 5 bases from V and 0 bases from J; bases unmatched to any gene: 8. The CDR3 totals 16 residues. The CDR3 coding sequence is TGCGCCAGCAGTGGCCCCAGGGGGAGCTCCTACAATGAGCAGTTCTTC. It specifies CASSGPRGSSYNEQFF.

The V and J genes are TRBV7-9 and TRBJ1-6; D call uncertain. The CDR3 loop spans 13 amino acids. The germline gives CDR1 SEHNR, CDR2 FQNEAQ (reference sequence). V was clipped by 2 bases and J by 7 bases, with 6 bases between them. The CDR3 DNA sequence: TGTGCCAGCAGCTTAAGCCTAAATTCACCCCTCCACTTT. This gives the protein CASSLSLNSPLHF. The full variable domain, with the rest looked up from reference TRBV7-9 and TRBJ1-6, is DTGVSQNPRHKITKRGQNVTFRCDPISEHNRLYWYRQTLGQGPEFLTYFQNEAQLEKSRLLSDRFSAERPKGSFSTLEIQRTEQGDSAMYLCASSLSLNSPLHFGNGTRLTVT.

The V and J genes are TRBV4-3 and TRBJ1-5; no definite D call. CDR3 size: 13 residues. Trimming cost V 5 bases and J 4 bases, with 9 bases left between them. From germline, CDR1 is LGHNA and CDR2 YSLEER. The chain's CDR3 is CASSYGVNQPQHF. The CDR3 nucleotides read TGCGCCAGCAGCTATGGAGTGAATCAGCCCCAGCATTTT.

The rearrangement uses TRBV4-1 and TRBJ2-3; 11 positions agree with TRBD1. The CDR3 is made up of 15 amino acids. Losses at the gene ends were 4 bases for V and 4 bases for J; bases not matched to a gene: 4. Germline V lookup: CDR1 MGHRA, CDR2 YSYEKL. DNA for the CDR3: TGCGCCAGCAGCCCCCGGGACAGGGGGTCAGATACGCAGTATTTT. It yields the protein CASSPRDRGSDTQYF.

The chain is built from TRBV7-6 and TRBJ1-1, with 7 bases fitting TRBD1. V gave up 5 bases and J gave up 5 bases; unmatched junction bases: 5. This CDR3 has 13 residues. Germline V gives CDR1 SGHVS, CDR2 FNYEAQ. The CDR3 sequence: CASSRDRVTEAFF. In DNA, the CDR3 is TGTGCCAGCAGCCGTGACAGGGTAACTGAAGCTTTCTTT. The full variable domain, its missing parts supplied by reference TRBV7-6 and TRBJ1-1, is GAGVSQSPRYKVTKRGQDVALRCDPISGHVSLYWYRQALGQGPEFLTYFNYEAQQDKSGLPNDRFSAERPEGSISTLTIQRTEQRDSAMYRCASSRDRVTEAFFGQGTRLTVV.

This chain joins TRBV19 and TRBJ1-1; D is unresolved. Trimming removed 4 bases from V and 4 bases from J, with 10 bases in between. In germline, CDR1 is LNHDA, CDR2 SQIVND (reference sequence). The CDR3 runs 13 residues. CDR3: CASSRERGTEAFF. The CDR3 DNA is TGTGCCAGTAGTAGGGAGCGGGGCACTGAAGCTTTCTTT. Using reference TRBV19 and TRBJ1-1 for the parts outside the CDR3, the full variable domain is DGGITQSPKYLFRKEGQNVTLSCEQNLNHDAMYWYRQDPGQGLRLIYYSQIVNDFQKGDIAEGYSVSREKKESFPLTVTSAQKNPTAFYLCASSRERGTEAFFGQGTRLTVV.

This clone was seen only once. The rearrangement links TRBV2 to TRBJ2-5; D is possibly TRBD2 (6 bases). The CDR3 totals 16 residues. V lost 6 bases and J 2 bases, leaving 19 bases between the germline ends. Germline V gene sequence: CDR1 SNHLY, CDR2 FYNNEI. CDR3 in DNA: TGTGCCAGCAGGGGGGGACTTACGGTGGGGCAAGAGACCCAGTACTTC. Its translation is CASRGGLTVGQETQYF. Full variable domain (rest looked up from reference TRBV2 and TRBJ2-5): EPEVTQTPSHQVTQMGQEVILRCVPISNHLYFYWYRQILGQKVEFLVSFYNNEISEKSEIFDDQFSVERPDGSNFTLKIRSTKLEDSAMYFCASRGGLTVGQETQYFGPGTRLLVL.

The rearrangement joins TRBV4-1 to TRBJ2-7, with D possibly being TRBD2 (6 bases). There are 15 residues in the CDR3. Germline V gene data show CDR1 as MGHRA and CDR2 as YSYEKL. Trimming cost V 10 bases and J 0 bases, with 19 bases left between them. The CDR3, as DNA: TGCGCCACCCGGGGGAGGATAGGGGACTCCTACGAGCAGTACTTC. The encoded protein is CATRGRIGDSYEQYF.